This T cell receptor beta chain comes out of a study of T cells in Graves' hyperthyroidism and ophthalmopathy. Regarding the study as a whole: In blood, most of the thyroid clonotypes expanded above 0.001 were also present.

Each diagnosis was grounded in clinical symptoms, serum thyroxine and TRAb, thyroid ultrasound, and orbital computed tomography. PBMCs were obtained from 9 to 10 ml fresh peripheral blood. Germline values: CDR1 LNHDA, CDR2 SQIVND (reference sequence). The CDR3 extends over 15 amino acids. Germline trimming cut 1 base from V and 2 bases from J; bases unmatched to any gene: 2. RNA transcripts were the template for amplifying TCR beta CDR3 regions. The HTBI set primed first-round TCR CDR3 RT-PCR. TCRdb re-derived calls from the multiplex PCR reads in MiXCR, one entry per CDR3 protein. The profile shows fewer than 350,000 distinct CDR3 sequences, approximately 13% of them singletons. Many counts were recorded for this clonotype. Its antigen is unknown.

Sequenced input: blood. The clonotype comes from a woman in her forties with Graves' hyperthyroidism. The chain has TRBV19 and TRBJ2-7; 10 positions match TRBD1. The CDR3 reads CASSIGGQGAYEQYF. CDR3 nucleotides: TGTGCCAGTAGTATAGGAGGACAGGGGGCCTACGAGCAGTACTTC. The variable domain in full, completed from reference TRBV19 and TRBJ2-7, reads DGGITQSPKYLFRKEGQNVTLSCEQNLNHDAMYWYRQDPGQGLRLIYYSQIVNDFQKGDIAEGYSVSREKKESFPLTVTSAQKNPTAFYLCASSIGGQGAYEQYFGPGTRLTVT.